This TCR beta chain comes out of a study of T cells in Graves' hyperthyroidism and ophthalmopathy. This clonotype was counted at least ten times. The CDR3 regions of TCR beta were amplified from RNA transcripts. HTBI primers drove first-round RT-PCR of the TCR CDR3. TCRdb redid the calling of the multiplex PCR reads with MiXCR, one entry per CDR3 protein. The profile shows about 690,000 distinct CDR3 sequences, approximately 15% of them singletons. The CDR3 spans 15 residues. Trimming removed 5 bases at V and 3 bases at J, with 14 bases between. From germline, CDR1 is SGHTA and CDR2 FQGNSA. Graves' hyperthyroidism without ophthalmopathy progression within 18 months was termed stable.

The specimen sequenced was blood. The chain joins TRBV7-2 to TRBJ1-3; tentative D call: TRBD1 (5 bases). The TCR was taken from a man aged 50-59 years with Graves' hyperthyroidism. The CDR3 protein is CASSRGVDLGNTIYF. The CDR3 DNA is TGTGCCAGCAGCCGGGGGGTGGATCTTGGAAACACCATATATTTT.